The entry below describes one T cell receptor (beta chain). Profiled with immunoSEQ multiplex PCR; TCRdb holds only in-frame clones, not every one. Of 25,000 to 35,000 clones listed, about 91% are singletons. This sample was included in a study of T cell changes during pregnancy in multiple sclerosis. The CDR3 has 14 amino acids. Germline V CDR1 and CDR2: SGHKS, YYEKEE (reference sequence). Trimming removed 1 base from V and 5 bases from J, with 12 bases in between. This receptor was obtained from a female donor in good health, enrolled as a control in a pregnancy study. Sequenced here: CD4+ T cells from peripheral blood mononuclear cells, sampled in the first trimester of pregnancy. The V call is TRBV5-5, the J call TRBJ1-1; possible D gene TRBD1, 5 bases. CDR3 residues: CASSLFGGDTEAFF. In nucleotides, the CDR3 is TGTGCCAGCAGCTTGTTCGGGGGTGATACTGAAGCTTTCTTT.